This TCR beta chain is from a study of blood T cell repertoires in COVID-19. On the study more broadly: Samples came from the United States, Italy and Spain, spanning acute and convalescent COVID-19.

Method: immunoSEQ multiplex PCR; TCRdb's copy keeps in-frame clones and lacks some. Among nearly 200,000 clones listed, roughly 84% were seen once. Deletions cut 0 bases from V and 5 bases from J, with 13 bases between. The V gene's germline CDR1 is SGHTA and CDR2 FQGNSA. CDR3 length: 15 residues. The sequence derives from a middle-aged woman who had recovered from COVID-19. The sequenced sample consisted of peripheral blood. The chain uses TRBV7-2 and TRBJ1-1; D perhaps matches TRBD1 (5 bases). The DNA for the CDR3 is TGTGCCAGCAGCTTAGCGGGGCAGACGGTGACTGAAGCTTTCTTT. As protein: CASSLAGQTVTEAFF.